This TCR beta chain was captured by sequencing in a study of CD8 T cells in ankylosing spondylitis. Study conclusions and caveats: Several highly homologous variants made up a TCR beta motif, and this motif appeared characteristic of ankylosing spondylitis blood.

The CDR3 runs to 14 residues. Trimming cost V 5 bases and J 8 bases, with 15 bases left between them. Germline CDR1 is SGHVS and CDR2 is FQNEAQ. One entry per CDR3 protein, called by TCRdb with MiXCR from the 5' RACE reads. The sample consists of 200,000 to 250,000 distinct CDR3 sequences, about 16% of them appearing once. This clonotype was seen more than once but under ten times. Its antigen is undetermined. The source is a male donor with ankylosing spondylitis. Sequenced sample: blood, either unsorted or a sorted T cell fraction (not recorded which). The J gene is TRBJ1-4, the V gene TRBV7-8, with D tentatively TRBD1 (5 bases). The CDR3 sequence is CASSPRGAGEKLFF. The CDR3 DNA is TGTGCCAGCAGCCCCCGAGGGGCAGGGGAAAAACTGTTTTTT.